The 16 T cell receptor beta chains below all came from one sample that was sequenced in a study of vaccination effects on CD4 cells after COVID-19 (dated by TCRdb to 2022 to 2024). These receptors are not linked to any known antigen. In the ViraFEST assay, PBMC were stimulated with viral peptide pools, and TCR sequencing was then used to find antigen-specific CD4+ T cell clonotypes based on their expansion. After less than 13 days of culture, CD4+ T cells were isolated with the EasySep CD4+ T cell isolation kit. Each participant received two doses of an mRNA SARS-CoV-2 vaccine, either BNT162b2 or mRNA-1273. Receptors were amplified or captured by the immunoSEQ multiplex PCR assay. TCRdb obtained this table from immuneACCESS and retained in-frame rearrangements with V and J assigned. These tables miss some clones; where compared with another copy, unresolved V genes account for less than half of the shortfall, and the remainder is unexplained. The sample table records around 67,000 clones; 70% to 90% of these occur just once. 0.95% to 1.5% of the sample is held by the ten biggest clonotypes.

Material: CD4+ T cells from PBMCs cultured with HCoV-229E spike peptides, obtained after COVID-19 vaccination. Reading the label with the study, this specimen's cell subset or site is: HCoV-229E spike overlapping peptide pool stimulation. These receptors were obtained from a human donor who received a COVID-19 vaccine.

The chain joins TRBV5-6 to TRBJ2-7; the D is unclear. Trimming stripped 0 bases from V and 7 bases from J, with 2 bases between. The CDR3 has 10 residues. Germline-derived CDR1 and CDR2 are SGHDT and YYEEEE. The CDR3 DNA reads TGTGCCAGCAGCTTGGTTGAGCAGTACGTC. This encodes CASSLVEQYV.

J is TRBJ1-1 and V is TRBV5-1; TRBD1 might be the D (5 bases). The CDR3 is 15 residues long. The V gene lost 5 bases and the J gene lost 3 bases, with 17 bases spanning the gap. Germline V gene data show CDR1 as SGHRS and CDR2 as YFSETQ. The CDR3 reads CASRLLILGDTEAFF. Written as DNA, the CDR3 is TGCGCCAGCAGGCTCCTCATACTGGGGGACACTGAAGCTTTCTTT.

This clone was found once. The rearrangement links TRBV15 to TRBJ2-7; either TRBD1 or TRBD2 may fit D (6 bases each). The germline V gene has CDR1 LNHNV and CDR2 YYDKDF (reference sequence). The CDR3 has 13 residues. V shed 0 bases and J shed 7 bases, with 10 bases lying between them. CDR3 sequence (DNA): TGTGCCACCAGCAGAGATCGAGGGGGGGAGCAGTACGTC. It encodes CATSRDRGGEQYV.

This chain links TRBV15 with TRBJ1-1; D is ambiguous. Between the trimmed V and J ends, which lost 0 bases and 6 bases, there was a span of 14 bases. The CDR3 contains 15 residues. Germline CDR1 LNHNV, CDR2 YYDKDF (reference sequence). The CDR3 bases are TGTGCCACCAGCAGAGATTCCCAAGGTTGGGCTGAAGCTTTCTTT. It codes for CATSRDSQGWAEAFF.

The chain links TRBV5-1 to TRBJ1-1; no firm D call. The CDR3 runs to 15 residues. V was cut by 4 bases and J by 2 bases, with 15 bases left in between. The V gene's germline CDR1 is SGHRS and CDR2 YFSETQ. CDR3 loop: CASSRPGEGNTEAFF. CDR3 DNA: TGCGCCAGCAGCCGTCCCGGGGAGGGAAACACTGAAGCTTTCTTT.

In its sample, this clone was seen once. The junction shows a germline mismatch at one end, possibly a read error. The V gene is TRBV7-8, the J gene TRBJ1-1; D is unresolved. The CDR3 contains 15 residues. Germline CDR1 reads SGHVS; CDR2 reads FQNEAQ. The DNA of the CDR3 is TGTGCCAGCAGCTTAGTTTTAGGACCGAACCCTGAAGCTTTCTTT. Translated: CASSLVLGPNPEAFF.

The chain uses TRBV28 and TRBJ2-1; no clear D gene. The CDR3 is 12 amino acids. V was cut by 6 bases and J by 4 bases, with 7 bases left in between. The germline CDR1 and CDR2 sequences are MDHEN and SYDVKM. The CDR3 nucleotides read TGTGCCAGCAGGGAAGCATACAATGAGCAGTTCTTC. This codes for CASREAYNEQFF.

The chain recombines TRBV7-9 with TRBJ2-1; 10 bases align to TRBD1. The CDR3 loop spans 17 amino acids. CDR1 is SEHNR and CDR2 is FQNEAQ in the germline V gene (reference sequence). V lost 4 bases to trimming and J lost 1 base; unmatched junction nucleotides: 7. CDR3 residues: CASSSILDRGSYNEQFF. CDR3 bases: TGTGCCAGCAGCTCAATACTGGACAGGGGGTCCTACAATGAGCAGTTCTTC.

The rearrangement joins TRBV18 to TRBJ2-5, with D tentatively TRBD1 (6 bases). Trimming removed 1 base from V and 3 bases from J, with 12 bases in between. Germline values: CDR1 KGHSH, CDR2 LQKENI. The CDR3 is 15 amino acids. This chain's CDR3 is CASSPRSGTKETQYF. In DNA form, the CDR3 reads TGTGCCAGCTCACCACGGTCGGGGACAAAAGAGACCCAGTACTTC.

J is TRBJ2-2 and V is TRBV5-1; D call uncertain. This CDR3 contains 14 residues. V was trimmed by 1 base and J by 8 bases, leaving 12 bases between them. From germline, CDR1 is SGHRS and CDR2 YFSETQ. Here the CDR3 reads CASSLNVGAGELFF. Written as DNA, the CDR3 is TGCGCCAGCAGCTTGAACGTCGGTGCGGGGGAGCTGTTTTTT.

The chain employs TRBV11-2 and TRBJ2-1; D gene unclear. Trimming removed 2 bases from V and 4 bases from J, with 24 bases in between. CDR1 and CDR2 (germline): SGHAT, FQNNGV. The CDR3 is made up of 19 amino acids. CDR3 loop: CASSLSLVSRAGRYNEQFF. Written as DNA, the CDR3 is TGTGCCAGCAGCTTAAGTTTGGTGAGTCGTGCCGGGCGGTACAATGAGCAGTTCTTC.

The chain carries TRBV19 and TRBJ2-3; D uncertain. CDR1 is LNHDA and CDR2 is SQIVND in the germline V gene (reference sequence). V lost 8 bases to trimming and J lost 1 base, with 7 bases between them. The CDR3 is 12 residues long. The CDR3 DNA follows: TGTGCCAGTTCCTGGGGCACAGATACGCAGTATTTT. The encoded protein is CASSWGTDTQYF.

This chain connects TRBV7-2 to TRBJ2-2; D is unclear. Trimming pared 1 base from V and 1 base from J, leaving 10 bases between. Germline V gives CDR1 SGHTA, CDR2 FQGNSA. The CDR3 consists of 16 residues. CDR3 residues: CASSLDLRLNTGELFF. The CDR3 coding sequence is TGTGCCAGCAGCTTAGATCTCAGGTTGAACACCGGGGAGCTGTTTTTT.

This chain uses TRBV10-2 with TRBJ1-3; weak D call: TRBD1 (5 bases). Germline CDR1 reads WSHSY; CDR2 reads SAAADI. V lost 8 bases, J lost 0 bases, and 14 bases lay in between. CDR3 length: 15 residues. The CDR3 protein is CASLPRGSSGNTIYF. The DNA of the CDR3 is TGCGCCAGCCTACCCCGGGGGAGCTCTGGAAACACCATATATTTT.

The chain uses TRBV6-1 and TRBJ1-6, with 8 bases lining up with TRBD1. Germline CDR1 is MNHNS and CDR2 is SASEGT. The CDR3 runs to 15 residues. V lost 3 bases and J lost 4; bases outside the gene matches: 2. The CDR3, as DNA: TGTGCCAGCAGTGAGGGACAGGAATATAATTCACCCCTCCACTTT. It specifies CASSEGQEYNSPLHF.

Here the CDR3 DNA reads TGTGCCACCAGTGATCGGTTGGCACGGGGGGAGTTGGGTGAGCAGTTCTTC. Translating gives CATSDRLARGELGEQFF. The V call is TRBV24-1, the J call TRBJ2-1; TRBD2 matches at 7 bases. The V segment lost 3 bases and the J segment 9 bases; nucleotides outside the gene matches: 16. Germline V gene lookup returns CDR1 KGHDR and CDR2 SFDVKD. The CDR3 contains 17 residues.